This T cell receptor beta chain was sequenced in a study of response to subunit inactivated influenza vaccine. As to this clonotype: What it binds is not known.

The V end lost 4 bases, the J end lost 6 bases, and 10 bases lay between the germline ends. This CDR3 comprises 12 residues. CDR1 MNHNY and CDR2 SVGAGI come from the germline V gene (reference sequence). Each CDR3 protein gets one entry after TCRdb re-called the RT-PCR reads with MiXCR. The sample has fewer than 700,000 distinct CDR3 sequences, approximately 13% seen once. Study conclusions and caveats: Seasonal influenza vaccination, on each occasion, was suggested by the authors to recruit few new T cells.

The V call is TRBV6-6, the J call TRBJ2-7; perhaps TRBD1 as D (5 bases). The specimen comprised PBMCs from blood, sampled 40 to 50 days after vaccination. This TCR was sampled from a man in his fifties or sixties who received an inactivated influenza vaccine. CDR3 amino acids: CASSSRGGEQYF. In nucleotides, the CDR3 is TGTGCCAGCAGTTCAAGGGGTGGCGAGCAGTACTTC.